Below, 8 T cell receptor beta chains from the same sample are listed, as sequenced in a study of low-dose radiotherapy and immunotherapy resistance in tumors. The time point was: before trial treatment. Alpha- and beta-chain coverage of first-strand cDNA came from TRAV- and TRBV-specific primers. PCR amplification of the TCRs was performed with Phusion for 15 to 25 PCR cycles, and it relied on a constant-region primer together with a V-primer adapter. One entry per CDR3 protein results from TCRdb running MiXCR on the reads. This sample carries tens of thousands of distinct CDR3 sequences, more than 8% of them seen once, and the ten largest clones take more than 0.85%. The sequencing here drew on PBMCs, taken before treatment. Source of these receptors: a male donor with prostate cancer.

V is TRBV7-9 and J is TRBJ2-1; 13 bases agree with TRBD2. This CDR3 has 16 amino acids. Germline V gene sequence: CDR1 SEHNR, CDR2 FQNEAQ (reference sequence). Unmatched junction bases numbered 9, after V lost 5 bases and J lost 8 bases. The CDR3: CASSGPGTSGIDEQFF. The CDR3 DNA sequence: TGTGCCAGCAGCGGACCCGGGACTAGCGGGATCGATGAGCAGTTCTTC. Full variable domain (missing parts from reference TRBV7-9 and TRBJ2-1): DTGVSQNPRHKITKRGQNVTFRCDPISEHNRLYWYRQTLGQGPEFLTYFQNEAQLEKSRLLSDRFSAERPKGSFSTLEIQRTEQGDSAMYLCASSGPGTSGIDEQFFGPGTRLTVL.

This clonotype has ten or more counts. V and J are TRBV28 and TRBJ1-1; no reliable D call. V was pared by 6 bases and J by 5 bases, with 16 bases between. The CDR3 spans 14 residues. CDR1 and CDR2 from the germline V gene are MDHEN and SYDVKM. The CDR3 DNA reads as TGTGCCAGCAGGAGTCACAGCGGAAGGACTGAAGCTTTCTTT. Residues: CASRSHSGRTEAFF.

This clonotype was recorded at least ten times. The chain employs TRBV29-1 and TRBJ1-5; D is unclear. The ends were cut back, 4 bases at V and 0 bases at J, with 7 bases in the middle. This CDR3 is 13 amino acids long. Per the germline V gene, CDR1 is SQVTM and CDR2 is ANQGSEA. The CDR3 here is CSVGEYSNQPQHF. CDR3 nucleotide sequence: TGCAGCGTTGGAGAGTATAGCAATCAGCCCCAGCATTTT.

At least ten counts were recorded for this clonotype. CDR3 DNA sequence: TGCAGTGCTAGAGATCAGGGGGTGGAGACCCAGTACTTC. It translates to CSARDQGVETQYF. The J gene is TRBJ2-5, the V gene TRBV20-1; 7 bases map to TRBD1. The CDR3 covers 13 residues. Germline assignment: CDR1 DFQATT and CDR2 SNEGSKA (reference sequence). Germline trimming cut 0 bases from V and 5 bases from J; bases unmatched to any gene: 3.

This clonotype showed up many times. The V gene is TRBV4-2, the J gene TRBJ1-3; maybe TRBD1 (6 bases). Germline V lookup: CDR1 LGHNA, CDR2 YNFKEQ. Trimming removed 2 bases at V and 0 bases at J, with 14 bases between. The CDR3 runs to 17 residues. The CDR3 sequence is CASSQPKGVLSGNTIYF. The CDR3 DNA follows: TGTGCCAGCAGCCAACCCAAGGGGGTCCTCTCTGGAAACACCATATATTTT.

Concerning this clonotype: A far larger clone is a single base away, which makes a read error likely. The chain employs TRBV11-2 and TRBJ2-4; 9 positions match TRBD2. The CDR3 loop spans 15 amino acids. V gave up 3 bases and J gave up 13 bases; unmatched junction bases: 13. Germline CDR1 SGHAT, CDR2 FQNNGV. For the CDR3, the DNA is TGTGCCAGCAGCTTGCTTGGCGGGAGGGCAAATGAGCAGTACTTC. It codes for CASSLLGGRANEQYF. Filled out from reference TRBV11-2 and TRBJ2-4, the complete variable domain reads EAGVAQSPRYKIIEKRQSVAFWCNPISGHATLYWYQQILGQGPKLLIQFQNNGVVDDSQLPKDRFSAERLKGVDSTLKIQPAKLEDSAVYLCASSLLGGRANEQYFGAGTRLSVL.

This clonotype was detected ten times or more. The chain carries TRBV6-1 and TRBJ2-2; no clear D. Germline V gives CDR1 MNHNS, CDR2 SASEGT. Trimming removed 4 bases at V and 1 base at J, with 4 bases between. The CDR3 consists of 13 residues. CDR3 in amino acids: CASSGRNTGELFF. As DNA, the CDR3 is TGTGCCAGCAGTGGCAGGAACACCGGGGAGCTGTTTTTT.

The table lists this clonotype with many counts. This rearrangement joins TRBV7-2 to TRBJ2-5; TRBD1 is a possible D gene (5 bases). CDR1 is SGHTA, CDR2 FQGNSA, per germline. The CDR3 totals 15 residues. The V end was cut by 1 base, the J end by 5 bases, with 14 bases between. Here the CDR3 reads CASSLGQGVRETQYF. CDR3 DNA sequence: TGTGCCAGCAGCTTAGGACAAGGGGTTCGGGAGACCCAGTACTTC.